These 14 T cell receptor beta chains were all obtained from the same sample, sequenced in a study of blood T cell repertoires in COVID-19 (dated by TCRdb to about 2020). Preparation of the library involved the immunoSEQ multiplex PCR assay. Sourced from immuneACCESS, this table was stored by TCRdb with only in-frame sequences that have V and J called. A share of the clones is absent; for the studies checked, an unresolved V gene accounts for under half, and the remainder has no known explanation. The sample yields more than 200,000 clones; more than 80% were counted once. The ten largest make up roughly 2.5% of the sample. Material: peripheral blood. The receptors stem from a man between 25 and 39 years old with COVID-19, enrolled during active disease.

This rearrangement joins TRBV28 to TRBJ1-6, with D possibly being TRBD1 (6 bases). V lost 3 bases and J 5 bases, leaving 23 bases between the germline ends. This CDR3 has 19 residues. The germline gives CDR1 MDHEN, CDR2 SYDVKM. CDR3 coding DNA: TGTGCCAGCAGTTTTTTCATCACAGGGACAAGTTTTAATAATTCACCCCTCCACTTT. Its protein is CASSFFITGTSFNNSPLHF.

This chain joins TRBV6-5 and TRBJ2-7, with TRBD1 as a possible D gene (7 bases). CDR3 size: 15 residues. From germline, CDR1 is MNHEY and CDR2 SVGAGI. V lost 0 bases and J 0 bases, leaving 9 bases between the germline ends. The CDR3 here is CASSYSQGGSYEQYF. The CDR3 bases are TGTGCCAGCAGTTACTCCCAGGGGGGCTCCTACGAGCAGTACTTC.

This clone appeared once. Different DNA sequences within this sample yield the same CDR3. In DNA, the CDR3 is TGCGCCAGCAGCTCCGGACTAGCGGGGAGCTCCTACAATGAGCAGTTCTTC. Translated, it gives CASSSGLAGSSYNEQFF. The gene calls are TRBV5-1 and TRBJ2-1; TRBD2 aligns across 12 bases. The CDR3 is 17 residues long. J lost 0 bases, V lost 3 bases, and 4 bases had no gene match. The germline gives CDR1 SGHRS, CDR2 YFSETQ.

The chain couples TRBV24-1 to TRBJ1-2; D unresolved. The CDR3 spans 12 residues. CDR1 and CDR2 from the germline V gene are KGHDR and SFDVKD. Trimming removed 2 bases from V and 7 bases from J, with 7 bases in between. The CDR3 spells CATSDSLLGYTF. The CDR3 bases are TGTGCCACCAGTGATTCCCTTCTTGGCTACACCTTC.

V is TRBV11-2 and J is TRBJ2-1, with TRBD2 matching 9 bases. This CDR3 has 14 residues. CDR1 SGHAT and CDR2 FQNNGV come from the germline V gene. V shed 1 base and J 10 bases; nucleotides not matched to a gene: 5. As DNA, the CDR3 is TGTGCCAGCAGCTTAGCTTTTAGCGGGGGAGAGCAGTTCTTC. It codes for CASSLAFSGGEQFF. Drawing the rest from reference TRBV11-2 and TRBJ2-1, the complete variable domain is EAGVAQSPRYKIIEKRQSVAFWCNPISGHATLYWYQQILGQGPKLLIQFQNNGVVDDSQLPKDRFSAERLKGVDSTLKIQPAKLEDSAVYLCASSLAFSGGEQFFGPGTRLTVL.

The chain links TRBV21-1 to TRBJ1-2; the table assigns TRBD1, which was not confirmed against the DNA. TRBV21-1 is described as a pseudogene. This CDR3 spans 14 amino acids. In nucleotides, the CDR3 is TGTGCCAGCAGCCTTGCCCAGGGTGGGGTCGGCTACACCTTC. As protein: CASSLAQGGVGYTF.

This chain links TRBV7-9 with TRBJ2-1; 8 bases fit TRBD2. V shed 1 base, J shed 4 bases, and the junction held 3 bases outside the gene matches. The germline V gene has CDR1 SEHNR and CDR2 FQNEAQ (reference sequence). This CDR3 comprises 15 residues. The CDR3 sequence is CASSLDGGAYNEQFF. In DNA, the CDR3 is TGTGCCAGCAGCTTAGACGGGGGGGCTTACAATGAGCAGTTCTTC. Full variable domain (remainder filled in from reference TRBV7-9 and TRBJ2-1): DTGVSQNPRHKITKRGQNVTFRCDPISEHNRLYWYRQTLGQGPEFLTYFQNEAQLEKSRLLSDRFSAERPKGSFSTLEIQRTEQGDSAMYLCASSLDGGAYNEQFFGPGTRLTVL.

This clone was seen only once. The J gene is TRBJ1-1, the V gene TRBV5-1, with TRBD1 as a possible D gene (5 bases). CDR3 size: 15 residues. Trimming took off 0 bases at V and 1 base at J, with 10 bases between the two ends. Germline loops: CDR1 SGHRS, CDR2 YFSETQ. The CDR3 reads CASSLALGQNTEAFF. CDR3 nucleotide sequence: TGCGCCAGCAGCTTGGCCTTAGGACAGAACACTGAAGCTTTCTTT.

The chain is built from TRBV10-3 and TRBJ2-2, with D perhaps TRBD2 (6 bases). The CDR3 covers 15 residues. Germline V CDR1 and CDR2: ENHRY, SYGVKD. V was shortened by 7 bases and J by 8 bases, with 20 bases between the two germline ends. The DNA for the CDR3 is TGTGCCATCACTTCGGTAAACGGGAGAGGTGGGGAGCTGTTTTTT. This codes for CAITSVNGRGGELFF.

The chain combines TRBV27 with TRBJ1-5; D is perhaps TRBD1 (5 bases). V lost 6 bases and J lost 0, with 15 bases in between. CDR1 MNHEY and CDR2 SMNVEV come from the germline V gene (reference sequence). The CDR3 runs 16 residues. CDR3 in DNA: TGTGCCAGCAGCCGACGGGGGGACCGTAGCAATCAGCCCCAGCATTTT. Protein: CASSRRGDRSNQPQHF.

V is TRBV27 and J is TRBJ1-2, with 9 nucleotides matching TRBD1. The CDR3 consists of 14 residues. J lost 5 bases, V lost 5 bases, and 6 bases had no gene match. The germline V gene encodes CDR1 MNHEY and CDR2 SMNVEV (reference sequence). The CDR3 here is CASSGTGIKYGYTF. The CDR3 nucleotides read TGTGCCAGCAGTGGGACAGGGATTAAATATGGCTACACCTTC.

This clone appeared a single time. This chain connects TRBV29-1 to TRBJ2-7; the match to TRBD1 covers 7 bases. The CDR3 runs to 13 residues. Per the germline V gene, CDR1 is SQVTM and CDR2 is ANQGSEA. Trimming took 5 bases from V and 1 from J; bases not matched to a gene: 5. CDR3 protein: CSVRGRFSYEQYF. The CDR3 DNA reads TGCAGCGTTAGGGGGCGATTTTCCTACGAGCAGTACTTC.

V usage is TRBV11-1 and J usage is TRBJ2-7; a possible D gene is TRBD2 (7 bases). The CDR3 runs to 16 residues. Germline-derived CDR1 and CDR2 are SGHAT and FQDESV (reference sequence). V was trimmed by 5 bases and J by 3 bases, leaving 20 bases between them. The CDR3, as DNA: TGTGCCAGCAGCCAGGGGCGGGGGCAGACATTCTACGAGCAGTACTTC. Translated, it gives CASSQGRGQTFYEQYF.

V is TRBV7-2 and J is TRBJ1-6; unclear D gene. Trimming left V 1 base short and J 6 bases short, with 10 bases between. Germline loops: CDR1 SGHTA, CDR2 FQGNSA. This CDR3 spans 15 amino acids. The CDR3 DNA follows: TGTGCCAGCAGCTTAGAGGCAGGAGGTAATTCACCCCTCCACTTT. Translated: CASSLEAGGNSPLHF.